A selection of T cell receptor beta chains follows, all from one sample in a study of cytomegalovirus exposure and HLA in healthy donors. Some clones are missing from TCRdb's copy, which holds only in-frame ones; the method was immunoSEQ multiplex PCR. The profile shows roughly 160,000 clones, roughly 78% of them singletons. The sample was PBMCs. These receptors were taken from a man aged 40-49 years in good health and CMV-seronegative. Both conserved end residues are part of each CDR3. Fields, in order: clone size, D gene, V gene, J gene, CDR3 protein, CDR3 DNA. The D gene is left open where the match is weak. Not all rows give a size; the values are once, few, many and, for expanded clones, a class.

.	TRBD1	TRBV27	TRBJ2-1	CASSPSGTGGYNEQFF	TGTGCCAGCAGCCCATCCGGGACAGGTGGGTACAATGAGCAGTTCTTC
.	TRBD2	TRBV28	TRBJ2-3	CASSLRLAGVGDTQYF	TGTGCCAGCAGTTTACGACTAGCGGGAGTAGGAGATACGCAGTATTTT
.	TRBD1	TRBV6-5	TRBJ2-7	CASRRGTGVYEQYF	TGTGCCAGCAGAAGAGGGACAGGGGTTTACGAGCAGTACTTC
.	.	TRBV30	TRBJ1-6	CAWSREIRDNSPLHF	TGTGCCTGGAGTCGGGAGATTAGGGATAATTCACCCCTCCACTTT
once	.	TRBV2	TRBJ2-1	CASRRRQGAGGIYNEQFF	TGTGCCAGCAGACGCCGCCAGGGGGCGGGAGGGATTTACAATGAGCAGTTCTTC
.	TRBD2	TRBV30	TRBJ2-7	CAWSELNSGSSGEQYF	TGTGCCTGGAGCGAATTGAATAGCGGGAGTTCGGGTGAGCAGTACTTC
few	TRBD1	TRBV19	TRBJ2-3	CASSMAQGAADTQYF	TGTGCCAGTAGTATGGCACAGGGGGCGGCAGATACGCAGTATTTT
.	.	TRBV30	TRBJ2-7	CAWSPTGIHYEQYF	TGTGCCTGGAGTCCCACAGGGATTCACTACGAGCAGTACTTC
.	TRBD2	TRBV4-2	TRBJ2-5	CASSRDYPPYQETQYF	TGTGCCAGCAGCCGGGACTACCCACCGTACCAAGAGACCCAGTACTTC
.	.	TRBV21-1	TRBJ2-4	CASSTGARNIQYF	TGTGCCAGCAGCACAGGGGCCCGAAACATTCAGTACTTC
.	TRBD2	TRBV2	TRBJ2-1	CASSERLAGSGEQFF	TGTGCCAGCAGTGAGCGGCTAGCGGGAAGCGGTGAGCAGTTCTTC
few	TRBD2	TRBV6-4	TRBJ2-3	CASSKNWGGSSDTQYF	TGTGCCAGCAGCAAGAACTGGGGCGGGAGCTCAGATACGCAGTATTTT
.	TRBD1	TRBV5-1	TRBJ1-2	CASSLWTGGGNYGYTF	TGCGCCAGCAGCTTGTGGACAGGGGGGGGAAACTATGGCTACACCTTC
.	TRBD2	TRBV28	TRBJ2-1	CASSYKGTRLIRRQFF	TGTGCCAGCAGTTACAAAGGGACTAGATTAATTAGACGGCAGTTCTTC
.	.	TRBV7-9	TRBJ2-2	CASSLRGSNTGELFF	TGTGCCAGCAGCCTCAGGGGTTCGAACACCGGGGAGCTGTTTTTT
.	TRBD2	TRBV2	TRBJ2-5	CASSEGLAGGETQYF	TGTGCCAGCTCCGAGGGGCTAGCGGGAGGAGAGACCCAGTACTTC
.	TRBD2	TRBV7-9	TRBJ2-5	CASSLRLGLAGEETQYF	TGTGCCAGCAGCTTAAGATTGGGGCTAGCGGGGGAAGAGACCCAGTACTTC
.	.	TRBV6-5	TRBJ1-1	CASSGHRWAFF	TGTGCCAGCAGTGGACATCGATGGGCTTTCTTT
.	.	TRBV5-6	TRBJ2-4	CASSQGVLTILAKNIQYF	TGTGCCAGCAGCCAAGGAGTCCTTACCATACTAGCCAAAAACATTCAGTACTTC
few	TRBD2	TRBV6-4	TRBJ2-1	CASSDAGGYNEQFF	TGTGCCAGCAGTGACGCGGGAGGGTACAATGAGCAGTTCTTC
.	TRBD2	TRBV29-1	TRBJ2-3	CSVHTLSGLAGAPSTDTQYF	TGCAGCGTTCACACCCTCTCGGGGCTAGCGGGAGCACCTAGCACAGATACGCAGTATTTT
.	TRBD1	TRBV14	TRBJ2-7	CASSRRGQGVHEQYF	TGTGCCAGCAGCCGGAGAGGACAGGGAGTCCACGAGCAGTACTTC
.	.	TRBV13	TRBJ2-3	CASSTPTRDTQYF	TGTGCCAGCAGCACTCCCACCCGGGATACGCAGTATTTT
.	TRBD1	TRBV5-8	TRBJ1-2	CASSQTGFYGYTF	TGTGCCAGCAGCCAGACAGGGTTTTATGGCTACACCTTC
.	TRBD1	TRBV29-1	TRBJ2-2	CSASGTVNTGELFF	TGCAGCGCTTCCGGGACAGTGAACACCGGGGAGCTGTTTTTT
.	.	TRBV6-1	TRBJ2-7	CASSETGNYYEQYF	TGTGCCAGCAGTGAAACAGGAAACTACTACGAGCAGTACTTC
.	TRBD1	TRBV7-2	TRBJ2-3	CASSPGQGITDTQYF	TGTGCCAGCAGCCCAGGACAGGGGATTACAGATACGCAGTATTTT
.	TRBD2	TRBV4-2	TRBJ2-4	CASSPQGGLGLAGKAKNSQYF	TGTGCCAGCAGCCCGCAAGGGGGGCTGGGACTAGCGGGAAAAGCCAAAAACAGTCAGTACTTC
.	TRBD1	TRBV4-2	TRBJ2-5	CASSQVGQGPETQYF	TGTGCCAGCAGCCAAGTGGGACAGGGGCCGGAGACCCAGTACTTC
.	TRBD2	TRBV11-1	TRBJ2-3	CASSLAREGSTQYF	TGTGCCAGCAGCTTAGCGAGGGAGGGGAGTACGCAGTATTTT
few	.	TRBV10-1	TRBJ1-5	CASSESWAEHQPQHF	TGCGCCAGCAGTGAGTCTTGGGCTGAACATCAGCCCCAGCATTTT
.	TRBD1	TRBV2	TRBJ2-7	CASCRDRPYEQYF	TGTGCCAGCTGCCGGGACAGACCCTACGAGCAGTACTTC
once	.	TRBV19	TRBJ2-7	CASSISAGPYEQYF	TGTGCCAGTAGTATCTCGGCAGGCCCCTACGAGCAGTACTTC
once	TRBD1	TRBV4-2	TRBJ1-6	CASSQDRTGVNSPLHF	TGTGCCAGCAGCCAAGATAGGACAGGGGTTAATTCACCCCTCCACTTT
.	.	TRBV27	TRBJ2-7	CASSSLSGGSEQYF	TGTGCCAGCAGTTCCCTCTCAGGGGGGTCCGAGCAGTACTTC
.	TRBD2	TRBV14	TRBJ2-7	CASRGLAGEYPAYEQYF	TGTGCCAGCAGGGGACTAGCGGGAGAGTACCCTGCCTACGAGCAGTACTTC
.	TRBD2	TRBV4-2	TRBJ2-1	CASSPRTSGRLTDEQFF	TGTGCCAGCAGCCCGCGGACTAGCGGGAGACTTACCGATGAGCAGTTCTTC
.	.	TRBV7-6	TRBJ2-1	CASSRTRLDEQFF	TGTGCCAGCAGCCGAACGCGCCTGGATGAGCAGTTCTTC
.	TRBD1	TRBV9	TRBJ2-2	CASSPQGAVSGELFF	TGTGCCAGCAGCCCCCAGGGGGCGGTCTCCGGGGAGCTGTTTTTT
few	TRBD2	TRBV7-9	TRBJ2-7	CASSLGLGLASRYEQYF	TGTGCCAGCAGCTTGGGGTTAGGACTAGCGTCCAGGTACGAGCAGTACTTC
.	TRBD2	TRBV5-1	TRBJ2-3	CASSQGLGPDTQYF	TGCGCCAGCAGCCAGGGACTAGGGCCAGATACGCAGTATTTT
.	TRBD2	TRBV6-6	TRBJ2-7	CASTYGLAGEQYF	TGTGCCAGCACTTACGGACTAGCGGGCGAGCAGTACTTC
.	.	TRBV5-1	TRBJ1-1	CASSTDRKGTEAFF	TGCGCCAGCAGCACCGACAGGAAGGGCACTGAAGCTTTCTTT
.	TRBD1	TRBV7-2	TRBJ2-7	CASSIDVGQGREQYF	TGTGCCAGCAGCATCGACGTCGGACAGGGGAGAGAGCAGTACTTC
.	TRBD1	TRBV6-1	TRBJ2-7	CASSEAGQVYEQYF	TGTGCCAGCAGTGAAGCGGGACAGGTCTACGAGCAGTACTTC
.	.	TRBV18	TRBJ2-6	CASSPLFQSGANGLTF	TGTGCCAGCTCACCGTTATTTCAGTCTGGGGCCAACGGCCTGACTTTC
.	.	TRBV30	TRBJ1-1	CAWVAEGNTEAFF	TGTGCCTGGGTTGCGGAGGGGAACACTGAAGCTTTCTTT
once	.	TRBV27	TRBJ1-1	CASSPPNYGAGRGPEAFF	TGTGCCAGCAGTCCACCGAATTACGGGGCCGGGAGAGGACCTGAAGCTTTCTTT
few	.	TRBV7-9	TRBJ2-7	CASSLGFGGGYEQYF	TGTGCCAGCAGCTTAGGATTCGGTGGAGGGTACGAGCAGTACTTC
once	TRBD1	TRBV2	TRBJ1-1	CASSDLTGGRVEAFF	TGTGCCAGCAGTGACCTAACAGGGGGCAGGGTTGAAGCTTTCTTT
.	TRBD2	TRBV4-2	TRBJ2-2	CASSPAGGLSNTGELFF	TGTGCCAGCAGCCCAGCGGGGGGACTCTCAAACACCGGGGAGCTGTTTTTT